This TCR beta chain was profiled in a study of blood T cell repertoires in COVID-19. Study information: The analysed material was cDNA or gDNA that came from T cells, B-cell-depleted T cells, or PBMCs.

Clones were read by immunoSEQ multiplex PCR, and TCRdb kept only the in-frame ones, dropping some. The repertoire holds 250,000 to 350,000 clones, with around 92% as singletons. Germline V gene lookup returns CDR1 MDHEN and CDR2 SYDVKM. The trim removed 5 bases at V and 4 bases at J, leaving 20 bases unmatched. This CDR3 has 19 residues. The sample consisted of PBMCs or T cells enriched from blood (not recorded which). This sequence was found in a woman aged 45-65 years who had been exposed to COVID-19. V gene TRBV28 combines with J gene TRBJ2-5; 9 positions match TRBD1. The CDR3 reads CASSPSGTGKFGFGETQYF. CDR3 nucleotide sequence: TGTGCCAGCAGTCCCTCGGGGACAGGGAAATTTGGGTTTGGAGAGACCCAGTACTTC.